The 32 T cell receptor beta chains below were found in one sample sequenced in a study of blood T cell repertoires in COVID-19. Sequenced by immunoSEQ multiplex PCR; TCRdb stores in-frame clones only, minus some. The data contain some 150,000 clones, 85% of them singletons. The sequenced material came from peripheral blood. These receptors all stem from a middle-aged woman with active or convalescent COVID-19.

Remarks on this clone: The junction does not match germline at one end; this may be a read error. Here the CDR3 DNA reads TGTGCCAGCAGATTGGAGGGGGCAGGAACCGGGGAGCTGTTTTTT. The encoded protein is CASRLEGAGTGELFF. V usage is TRBV5-5 and J usage is TRBJ2-2; TRBD1 is a possible D gene (7 bases). Germline V gives CDR1 SGHKS, CDR2 YYEKEE (reference sequence). This CDR3 contains 15 residues.

This chain joins TRBV6-5 and TRBJ1-6, with D unresolved. The CDR3 spans 15 residues. The germline CDR1 and CDR2 sequences are MNHEY and SVGAGI. V lost 0 bases, J lost 9 bases, and 12 bases lay in between. In nucleotides, the CDR3 is TGTGCCAGCAGTTACTCGAAAGCCGTCGGTTCACCCCTCCACTTT. Protein sequence: CASSYSKAVGSPLHF.

The chain combines TRBV5-1 with TRBJ1-1, with unresolved D. CDR3 length: 11 amino acids. CDR1 SGHRS and CDR2 YFSETQ come from the germline V gene. Trimming removed 2 bases from V and 7 bases from J, with 6 bases in between. This CDR3 reads CASSFGGEAFF. The DNA for the CDR3 is TGCGCCAGCAGCTTCGGCGGTGAAGCTTTCTTT.

V gene TRBV6-5 combines with J gene TRBJ1-1; 8 nucleotides align to TRBD1. The J segment lost 6 bases and the V segment lost 6 bases, leaving 6 bases of the junction unmatched. Germline V lookup: CDR1 MNHEY, CDR2 SVGAGI. This CDR3 region has 13 residues. CDR3 in amino acids: CASRTDRVAEAFF. The DNA of the CDR3 is TGTGCCAGCAGGACGGACAGGGTGGCTGAAGCTTTCTTT.

This clone was counted a single time. The CDR3 loop is CAIRSGINYGYTF. Here the CDR3 DNA reads TGTGCCATCCGGTCGGGAATTAACTATGGCTACACCTTC. The J gene is TRBJ1-2, the V gene TRBV28, with no clear D. The CDR3 covers 13 residues. Germline V gene sequence: CDR1 MDHEN, CDR2 SYDVKM. Trimming pared 10 bases from V and 1 base from J, leaving 13 bases between.

The rearrangement links TRBV3-1 (or the pseudogene TRBV3-2) to TRBJ2-1, with D perhaps TRBD2 (5 bases). Germline V gene sequence: CDR1 LGHDT, CDR2 YNNKEL (reference sequence). Trimming took 4 bases from V and 9 from J, leaving 16 bases between them. The CDR3 is 14 residues long. The CDR3 region has the DNA TGTGCCAGCAGCCCCACGGGGTCGGGTCGTGAGCAGTTCTTC. As protein: CASSPTGSGREQFF.

V usage is TRBV3-1 (or the pseudogene TRBV3-2) and J usage is TRBJ2-1, with 8 bases identical to TRBD2. Unmatched junction bases numbered 3, after V lost 5 bases and J lost 9 bases. The CDR3 extends over 12 amino acids. Germline V gene lookup returns CDR1 LGHDT and CDR2 YNNKEL (reference sequence). CDR3 bases: TGTGCCAGCAGCGTCGGGGGGGGTGAGCAGTTCTTC. Translation: CASSVGGGEQFF.

V gene TRBV2 combines with J gene TRBJ1-6, with D possibly matching TRBD1 (5 bases). Germline V lookup: CDR1 SNHLY, CDR2 FYNNEI. The length of the CDR3 is 19 residues. Trimming shortened V by 0 bases and J by 0 bases, and 15 bases separated the two germline ends. CDR3: CASSEAGAAASSYNSPLHF. The CDR3 DNA reads as TGTGCCAGCAGTGAAGCAGGGGCGGCAGCGAGCTCCTATAATTCACCCCTCCACTTT.

The rearrangement joins TRBV30 to TRBJ1-1, with a weak D call TRBD1 (5 bases). This CDR3 is 14 amino acids long. Germline loops: CDR1 GTSNPN, CDR2 SVGIG (reference sequence). V lost 7 bases and J lost 5, with 20 bases in between. CDR3 residues: CALTGGFGRTEAFF. The CDR3 coding sequence is TGTGCCTTAACGGGGGGTTTCGGTAGGACTGAAGCTTTCTTT. The entire variable domain, with the rest obtained from reference TRBV30 and TRBJ1-1, is as follows: SQTIHQWPATLVQPVGSPLSLECTVEGTSNPNLYWYRQAAGRGLQLLFYSVGIGQISSEVPQNLSASRPQDRQFILSSKKLLLSDSGFYLCALTGGFGRTEAFFGQGTRLTVV.

In its sample, this clone was seen once. The chain uses TRBV2 and TRBJ2-7, with TRBD1 matching over 7 bases. This CDR3 region has 12 residues. After removal of 7 bases from V and 6 bases from J, the junction contained 6 bases not matched to a gene. CDR1 SNHLY and CDR2 FYNNEI come from the germline V gene. DNA of the CDR3: TGTGCCAGCACGAACAGGGGTGGCGAGCAGTACTTC. It codes for CASTNRGGEQYF.

This chain links TRBV6-5 with TRBJ2-1; 8 bases fit TRBD1. V lost 6 bases to trimming and J lost 7 bases; unmatched junction nucleotides: 5. The V gene's germline CDR1 is MNHEY and CDR2 SVGAGI. The CDR3 is made up of 13 amino acids. Here the CDR3 reads CASRRTGSNEQFF. The CDR3, as DNA: TGTGCCAGCAGACGGACAGGGTCTAATGAGCAGTTCTTC.

This sequence joins TRBV28 and TRBJ1-6; no clear D gene. This CDR3 has 13 amino acids. V gave up 4 bases and J gave up 14 bases, with 15 bases separating them. Germline V lookup: CDR1 MDHEN, CDR2 SYDVKM. The CDR3: CASSWEGMKALHF. The CDR3 nucleotides read TGTGCCAGCAGTTGGGAGGGTATGAAGGCCCTCCACTTT.

The chain links TRBV18 to TRBJ1-5; D is possibly TRBD1 (6 bases). V was trimmed by 3 bases and J by 3 bases, leaving 15 bases between them. CDR1 is KGHSH and CDR2 is LQKENI in the germline V gene. This CDR3 contains 16 residues. The CDR3 reads CASSPGGASPNQPQHF. In nucleotides, the CDR3 is TGTGCCAGCTCACCGGGGGGGGCTTCTCCCAATCAGCCCCAGCATTTT.

This chain connects TRBV27 to TRBJ1-5, with TRBD1 matching 8 bases. The trim removed 4 bases at V and 0 bases at J, leaving 2 bases unmatched. This CDR3 contains 15 residues. Germline V gene sequence: CDR1 MNHEY, CDR2 SMNVEV (reference sequence). The CDR3 sequence: CASSWTGFSNQPQHF. The CDR3, as DNA: TGTGCCAGCAGTTGGACAGGGTTTAGCAATCAGCCCCAGCATTTT.

This chain links TRBV18 with TRBJ1-1; D unclear. CDR3 length equals 15 residues. CDR1 and CDR2 from the germline V gene are KGHSH and LQKENI. V lost 4 bases to trimming and J lost 1 base, with 13 bases between them. The CDR3 coding sequence is TGTGCCAGCTCACTGGGCCCACCTGGGAACACTGAAGCTTTCTTT. This sequence encodes CASSLGPPGNTEAFF.

The count of this clone is one. CDR3 in amino acids: CASSWLAGGVNEQFF. The CDR3 DNA reads TGTGCCAGCAGCTGGCTAGCGGGAGGGGTCAATGAGCAGTTCTTC. The chain has TRBV3-1 (or the pseudogene TRBV3-2) and TRBJ2-1; TRBD2 matches 12 bases. Trimming took 5 bases from V and 6 from J; bases not matched to a gene: 5. Germline V gene sequence: CDR1 LGHDT, CDR2 YNNKEL (reference sequence). This CDR3 contains 15 residues.

V and J are TRBV5-1 and TRBJ1-2; 8 bases match TRBD1. CDR3 size: 14 residues. CDR1 and CDR2 from the germline V gene are SGHRS and YFSETQ. The V and J ends lost 3 bases and 4 bases, in that order; junction bases with no gene match: 5. CDR3 loop: CASSSSGGGYGYTF. As DNA, the CDR3 is TGCGCCAGCAGCTCTTCAGGGGGCGGCTATGGCTACACCTTC.

V gene TRBV3-1 (or the pseudogene TRBV3-2) combines with J gene TRBJ2-1; possibly TRBD1 for D (5 bases). The CDR3 runs to 13 residues. V was shortened by 4 bases and J by 6 bases, with 10 bases between the two germline ends. Per the germline V gene, CDR1 is LGHDT and CDR2 is YNNKEL (reference sequence). The DNA of the CDR3 is TGTGCCAGCAGCCTGCGTGGGGCCAATGAGCAGTTCTTC. Its translation: CASSLRGANEQFF.

The chain joins TRBV2 to TRBJ2-3, with 9 bases lining up with TRBD1. Germline CDR1 and CDR2: SNHLY and FYNNEI. The J segment lost 2 bases and the V segment lost 5 bases, leaving 2 bases of the junction unmatched. CDR3 length equals 14 residues. The DNA of the CDR3 is TGTGCCAGCAGTCGGGACAGGGCCACAGATACGCAGTATTTT. It yields the protein CASSRDRATDTQYF.

The DNA of the CDR3 is TGTGCCAGCACACCTCAGGGGATTGGACAGCCCCAGCATTTT. Translated: CASTPQGIGQPQHF. The rearrangement uses TRBV2 and TRBJ1-5; D perhaps matches TRBD1 (6 bases). CDR1 and CDR2 (germline): SNHLY, FYNNEI. CDR3 length: 14 amino acids. Trimming cost V 7 bases and J 7 bases, with 17 bases left between them.

V is TRBV19 and J is TRBJ1-5, with D possibly matching TRBD1 (6 bases). The V gene's germline CDR1 is LNHDA and CDR2 SQIVND (reference sequence). This CDR3 comprises 15 residues. V shed 5 bases and J shed 7 bases, with 18 bases lying between them. CDR3 sequence: CASSSAGGRGQPQHF. CDR3 in DNA: TGTGCCAGTAGTTCGGCGGGCGGGAGGGGGCAGCCCCAGCATTTT.

This rearrangement joins TRBV7-2 to TRBJ2-3; tentatively, D is TRBD2 (7 bases). Germline V gene sequence: CDR1 SGHTA, CDR2 FQGNSA. The CDR3 extends over 16 amino acids. Trimming removed 4 bases at V and 2 bases at J, with 16 bases between. The DNA for the CDR3 is TGTGCCAGCAGCTCTTTCGGGGGGCGCCCCACAGATACGCAGTATTTT. The encoded protein is CASSSFGGRPTDTQYF.

The chain carries TRBV5-1 and TRBJ2-5, with TRBD2 matching 7 bases. Germline CDR1 is SGHRS and CDR2 is YFSETQ. CDR3 size: 15 residues. J was trimmed by 1 base and V by 4 bases; bases with no gene match: 7. In DNA, the CDR3 is TGCGCCAGCAGCCTGAATAGCGGGCCCCAAGAGACCCAGTACTTC. Amino acid sequence: CASSLNSGPQETQYF.

The V call is TRBV6-2 or TRBV6-3, the J call TRBJ1-5; TRBD1 matches 8 bases. This CDR3 spans 15 amino acids. With V trimmed by 3 bases and J by 7 bases, 8 bases remained unmatched. Germline assignment: CDR1 MNHEY and CDR2 SVGEGT. The CDR3 DNA sequence: TGTGCCAGCAGTTATACGGACAGGGTTCGACAGCCCCAGCATTTT. Its translation: CASSYTDRVRQPQHF.

V is TRBV6-4 and J is TRBJ1-1, with D perhaps TRBD1 (5 bases). The V gene's germline CDR1 is MRHNA and CDR2 SNTAGT. CDR3 length equals 14 residues. V lost 7 bases and J lost 1, with 13 bases in between. CDR3: CASTDGRANTEAFF. CDR3 sequence (DNA): TGTGCCAGCACCGACGGCAGGGCGAACACTGAAGCTTTCTTT.

The rearrangement uses TRBV30 and TRBJ2-6; D might be TRBD1 (6 bases). Germline CDR1 and CDR2: GTSNPN and SVGIG (reference sequence). Trimming took 2 bases from V and 0 from J, leaving 8 bases between them. This CDR3 comprises 15 residues. The CDR3 reads CAWSWDTSGANVLTF. The CDR3 DNA is TGTGCCTGGAGTTGGGACACCTCTGGGGCCAACGTCCTGACTTTC.

The chain links TRBV18 to TRBJ1-4; TRBD1 agrees at 10 bases. The ends lost 8 bases at V and 7 bases at J; junction bases unmatched: 4. The CDR3 loop spans 13 amino acids. Germline V gene sequence: CDR1 KGHSH, CDR2 LQKENI. Here the CDR3 DNA reads TGTGCCAGCGTGGGACAGGGGAGTGAAAAACTGTTTTTT. Translated, it gives CASVGQGSEKLFF. Using reference TRBV18 and TRBJ1-4 for the parts outside the CDR3, the full variable domain is NAGVMQNPRHLVRRRGQEARLRCSPMKGHSHVYWYRQLPEEGLKFMVYLQKENIIDESGMPKERFSAEFPKEGPSILRIQQVVRGDSAAYFCASVGQGSEKLFFGSGTQLSVL.

V usage is TRBV5-1 and J usage is TRBJ2-1; no definite D call. Germline V lookup: CDR1 SGHRS, CDR2 YFSETQ. The CDR3 is 16 residues long. The germline V and J ends were trimmed by 4 bases and 4 bases, with 18 bases remaining between them. The CDR3 region is CASSPNPAGSYNEQFF. The CDR3 region has the DNA TGCGCCAGCAGCCCAAACCCGGCAGGTTCGTACAATGAGCAGTTCTTC.

The chain uses TRBV19 and TRBJ1-2; 9 bases are a match to TRBD1. V lost 5 bases and J lost 6; bases outside the gene matches: 7. Germline loops: CDR1 LNHDA, CDR2 SQIVND (reference sequence). This CDR3 is 14 amino acids long. The CDR3 is CASSRGQGLDGYTF. The CDR3 bases are TGTGCCAGTAGTCGGGGACAGGGACTCGATGGCTACACCTTC.

The V call is TRBV27, the J call TRBJ1-1; tentative D call: TRBD1 (5 bases). The CDR3 is 14 residues long. Trimming shortened V by 3 bases and J by 4 bases, and 12 bases separated the two germline ends. The germline V gene has CDR1 MNHEY and CDR2 SMNVEV (reference sequence). CDR3 protein: CASSLAGRSTEAFF. In nucleotides, the CDR3 is TGTGCCAGCAGTTTGGCGGGGCGAAGCACTGAAGCTTTCTTT.

The rearrangement uses TRBV6-2 or TRBV6-3 and TRBJ1-6, with 9 bases identical to TRBD1. CDR1 and CDR2 from the germline V gene are MNHEY and SVGEGT. This CDR3 comprises 14 residues. V lost 5 bases to trimming and J lost 7 bases; unmatched junction nucleotides: 3. The CDR3 protein is CASSPDRGNSPLHF. As DNA, the CDR3 is TGTGCCAGCAGTCCCGACAGGGGGAATTCACCCCTCCACTTT.

The V call is TRBV9, the J call TRBJ1-1; possible D gene TRBD1, 6 bases. From germline, CDR1 is SGDLS and CDR2 YYNGEE. With 3 bases removed from V and 5 bases from J, the gap between germline ends came to 20 bases. The CDR3 has 16 residues. CDR3: CASSAHGGQIMTEAFF. In nucleotides, the CDR3 is TGTGCCAGCAGCGCCCACGGTGGACAGATCATGACTGAAGCTTTCTTT.